These T cell receptor beta chains were read from a single sample in a study of identical twins. TCRdb ran MiXCR on the 5' RACE reads and lists one entry per CDR3 protein. The sample records approximately 530,000 distinct CDR3 sequences, around 24% being singletons. The sample also formed part of further work on yellow fever vaccine responses in identical twins.

The sample comprised CD4+ T cells sorted from blood. The receptors were sampled from a woman in her late teens or twenties in good health. Both conserved end residues are part of each CDR3. Each record gives: V gene, J gene, clone size, CDR3 protein. The listing skips clone size in some rows; elsewhere it reads once, few, many or a size class.

>TRBV2|TRBJ2-1|-
CASSELIGSGSYEQFF
>TRBV7-8|TRBJ2-5|few
CASSLVGGVPETQYF
>TRBV6-5|TRBJ2-2|-
CASSYSSPGQHTGELFF
>TRBV20-1|TRBJ2-7|-
CSARPVGRSEQYF
>TRBV12-3/TRBV12-4|TRBJ2-1|few
CASSLRRWAGVYNEQFF
>TRBV7-9|TRBJ2-2|few
CASSQTGTRSGELFF
>TRBV20-1|TRBJ1-1|-
CSARDRFTAFF
>TRBV10-3|TRBJ2-5|-
CAIRRTGEYQETQYF
>TRBV5-5|TRBJ1-2|many
CASSFDDSYGYTF
>TRBV5-1|TRBJ1-1|once
CASSFTGDNTEAFF
>TRBV20-1|TRBJ2-3|-
CSARTSADTQYF
>TRBV20-1|TRBJ2-1|-
CSARTGSAGNNEQFF
>TRBV7-3|TRBJ2-1|-
CASSLTYTSGRLNEQFF
>TRBV20-1|TRBJ1-2|-
CSASTGTSYGYTF
>TRBV12-3/TRBV12-4|TRBJ2-3|-
CASSEPGGPSDTQYF
>TRBV24-1|TRBJ2-3|-
CATSDPKGQAKDTQYF
>TRBV12-5|TRBJ2-1|-
CASGLREYGEQFF
>TRBV24-1|TRBJ2-5|few
CATKKDRGKETQYF
>TRBV12-3/TRBV12-4|TRBJ2-1|-
CASSLEGTSGYNEQFF
>TRBV5-6|TRBJ1-1|-
CASSLEHRDTEAFF
>TRBV11-2|TRBJ2-3|few
CASRLPGLAGGNRTDTQYF
>TRBV12-3/TRBV12-4|TRBJ2-1|few
CASSNFNEQFF